This T cell receptor (beta chain) was profiled in a study of blood T cells in healthy people across ages. This CDR3 is built from 16 residues. Germline CDR1 and CDR2: SGHTA and FQGNSA. Trimming left V 7 bases short and J 2 bases short, with 18 bases between. To note about this clonotype: Its antigen is undetermined.

Overall study findings and caveats: The lack of PBMC sorting stopped any conclusive naive versus antigen-experienced comparison.

A second about 6 to 11 cycle PCR used barcoded and J-beta primers. A single record per CDR3 protein comes from TCRdb applying MiXCR to the 5' RACE reads. There are some 290,000 distinct CDR3 sequences in the sample; roughly 26% occur only once, and 25% to 30% lies in the top ten. Sample: blood. The rearrangement joins TRBV7-2 to TRBJ2-1; perhaps TRBD2 as D (6 bases). The sequence was obtained from an older woman in good health. Written as DNA, the CDR3 is TGTGCCAGCAATCGAGGGACTCTCGAGACCTACAATGAGCAGTTCTTC. It translates to CASNRGTLETYNEQFF. Supplemented by reference TRBV7-2 and TRBJ2-1, the full variable domain reads GAGVSQSPSNKVTEKGKDVELRCDPISGHTALYWYRQSLGQGLEFLIYFQGNSAPDKSGLPSDRFSAERTGGSVSTLTIQRTQQEDSAVYLCASNRGTLETYNEQFFGPGTRLTVL.